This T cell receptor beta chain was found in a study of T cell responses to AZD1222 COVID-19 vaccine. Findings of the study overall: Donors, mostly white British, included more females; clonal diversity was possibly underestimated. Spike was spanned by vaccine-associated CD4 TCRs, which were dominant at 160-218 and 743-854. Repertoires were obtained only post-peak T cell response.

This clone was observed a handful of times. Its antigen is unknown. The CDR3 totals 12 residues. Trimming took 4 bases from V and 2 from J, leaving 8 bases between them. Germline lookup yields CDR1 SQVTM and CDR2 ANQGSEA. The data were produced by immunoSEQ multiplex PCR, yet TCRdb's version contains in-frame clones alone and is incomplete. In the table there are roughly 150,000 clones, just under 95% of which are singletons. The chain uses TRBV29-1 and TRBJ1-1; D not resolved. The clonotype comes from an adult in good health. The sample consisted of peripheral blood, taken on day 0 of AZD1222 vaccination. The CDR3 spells CSVVLTNTEAFF. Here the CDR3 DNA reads TGCAGCGTTGTTCTTACTAACACTGAAGCTTTCTTT.